Shown below are 5 T cell receptor beta chains from a single sample sequenced in a study of cytotoxic CD8 clonotypes in ibrutinib-treated CLL. The repertoire was sequenced with immunoSEQ multiplex PCR; TCRdb's copy has only in-frame clones and lacks some. The sample lists 160,000 or so clones; 88% were seen once. The input for sequencing was PBMCs, taken at disease progression, from a patient treated with ibrutinib. The receptors derive from a human donor with chronic lymphocytic leukemia.

The chain employs TRBV2 and TRBJ2-3, with 12 nucleotides matching TRBD2. V lost 2 bases to trimming and J lost 4 bases; unmatched junction nucleotides: 7. CDR3 length: 17 residues. CDR1 and CDR2 (germline): SNHLY, FYNNEI. For the CDR3, the DNA is TGTGCCAGCAGTGAATATCGGACTAGCGGGAAAGCAGATACGCAGTATTTT. Residues: CASSEYRTSGKADTQYF.

The V and J genes are TRBV7-9 and TRBJ2-7; D may match TRBD1 or TRBD2 (5 bases each). V lost 7 bases, J lost 3 bases, and 19 bases lay in between. The length of the CDR3 is 15 residues. CDR1 is SEHNR, CDR2 FQNEAQ, per germline (reference sequence). CDR3 in amino acids: CASTEGRGSNYEQYF. The CDR3 DNA follows: TGTGCCAGCACAGAGGGAAGGGGATCCAACTACGAGCAGTACTTC. Full variable domain (remainder filled in from reference TRBV7-9 and TRBJ2-7): DTGVSQNPRHKITKRGQNVTFRCDPISEHNRLYWYRQTLGQGPEFLTYFQNEAQLEKSRLLSDRFSAERPKGSFSTLEIQRTEQGDSAMYLCASTEGRGSNYEQYFGPGTRLTVT.

As DNA, the CDR3 is TGTGCCAGCAGCGTAGACCAGTACGAGCAGTACTTC. This encodes CASSVDQYEQYF. V gene TRBV9 combines with J gene TRBJ2-7; D remains unclear. Germline V CDR1 and CDR2: SGDLS, YYNGEE. The CDR3 runs to 12 residues. The V end was cut by 0 bases, the J end by 4 bases, with 5 bases between. Full variable domain (remainder filled in from reference TRBV9 and TRBJ2-7): DSGVTQTPKHLITATGQRVTLRCSPRSGDLSVYWYQQSLDQGLQFLIQYYNGEERAKGNILERFSAQQFPDLHSELNLSSLELGDSALYFCASSVDQYEQYFGPGTRLTVT.

The CDR3 DNA sequence: TGTGCCAGTAGGGACCCGTGGACTGGCGGGTACGAGCAGTACTTC. Its protein product is CASRDPWTGGYEQYF. J is TRBJ2-7 and V is TRBV6-5; possibly TRBD1 or TRBD2 for D (5 bases each). CDR1 and CDR2 from the germline V gene are MNHEY and SVGAGI. Trimming pared 9 bases from V and 4 bases from J, leaving 22 bases between. This CDR3 spans 15 amino acids.

V and J are TRBV2 and TRBJ2-2; D remains unclear. This CDR3 is 16 amino acids long. Germline lookup yields CDR1 SNHLY and CDR2 FYNNEI. V lost 1 base and J lost 5, with 14 bases in between. The CDR3 DNA follows: TGTGCCAGCAGTGAAGAAGGTAGAATACGAACCGGGGAGCTGTTTTTT. It codes for CASSEEGRIRTGELFF.